This section outlines one T cell receptor beta chain sequence together with its context. Libraries were prepared by immunoSEQ multiplex PCR; TCRdb keeps only in-frame clonotypes and omits some of them. The data contain some 200,000 clones, 65% to 90% of them seen just once; the ten biggest clones take up over 4.5%. This entry belongs to a study of blood T cell repertoires in COVID-19. As for the study in general: The United States, Italy and Spain were the sources of the acute and convalescent COVID-19 samples.

This CDR3 has 15 residues. CDR1 and CDR2 from the germline V gene are SGHTA and FQGNSA. The V end was cut by 5 bases, the J end by 4 bases, with 16 bases between. This sequence originates from a man older than 75 with acute or convalescent COVID-19. The chain has TRBV7-2 and TRBJ2-3, with no clear D. Sequenced sample: peripheral blood. The CDR3, as DNA: TGTGCCAGCAGCATAAGTCGGGTAATCTCAGATACGCAGTATTTT. Translation: CASSISRVISDTQYF.